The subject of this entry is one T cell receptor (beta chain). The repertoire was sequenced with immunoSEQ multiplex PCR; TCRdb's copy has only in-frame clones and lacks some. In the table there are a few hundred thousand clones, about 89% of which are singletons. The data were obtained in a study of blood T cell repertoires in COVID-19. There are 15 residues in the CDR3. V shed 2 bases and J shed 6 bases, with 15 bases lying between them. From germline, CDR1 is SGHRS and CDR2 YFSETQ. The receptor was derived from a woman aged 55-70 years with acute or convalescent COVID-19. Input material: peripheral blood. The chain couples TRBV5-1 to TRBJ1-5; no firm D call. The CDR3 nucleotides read TGCGCCAGCAGCTTCTTTCCGGGAAGAGGTCAGCCCCAGCATTTT. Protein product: CASSFFPGRGQPQHF.